The rows below give T cell receptor beta chains drawn from one sample of a study of blood T cell repertoires in COVID-19. This table comes from immunoSEQ multiplex PCR, and its TCRdb copy is limited to in-frame clones, with some not included. The table lists 350,000 to 450,000 clones, roughly 90% of them singletons, with roughly 0.9% in the top ten. Material: PBMCs or T cells enriched from blood (not recorded which). These receptor sequences come from a woman in her thirties or forties who had been exposed to COVID-19. Both conserved end residues are part of each CDR3. Each record gives: D gene, J gene, V gene, clone size, CDR3 DNA, CDR3 protein. The D gene is left open where the match is weak. Some rows have no size entry. The others give once, few or many, or a class for an expanded clone.

NA	TRBJ1-3	TRBV3-1/TRBV3-2	NA	TGTGCCAGCAGTAGAATCTCTGGAAACACCATATATTTT	CASSRISGNTIYF
TRBD1	TRBJ1-2	TRBV12-3/TRBV12-4	NA	TGTGCCAGCAGCCGACAGGGGATCTATGGCTACACCTTC	CASSRQGIYGYTF
NA	TRBJ1-4	TRBV19	NA	TGTGCCAGTAGTATAGTACAGACCGCAACTAATGAAAAACTGTTTTTT	CASSIVQTATNEKLFF
NA	TRBJ2-7	TRBV4-3	NA	TGCGCCAGCAGCCAAGAGGGTAGAGGCGGCTACGAGCAGTACTTC	CASSQEGRGGYEQYF
TRBD1	TRBJ2-4	TRBV19	NA	TGTGCCAGTAGCATGGGACAGGGGGTACCTAGAGCCAAAAACATTCAGTACTTC	CASSMGQGVPRAKNIQYF
TRBD1	TRBJ1-1	TRBV3-1/TRBV3-2	NA	TGTGCCAGCAGCCAAGACTCTACCCGAAACAGGGGTATCTTT	CASSQDSTRNRGIF
TRBD1	TRBJ1-2	TRBV5-4	once	TGTGCCAGCAGCCGGACAGGGTATGGCTACACCTTC	CASSRTGYGYTF
TRBD1	TRBJ1-5	TRBV19	once	TGTGCCAGTAGTACTGAGGGGGCACGCAATCAGCCCCAGCATTTT	CASSTEGARNQPQHF
NA	TRBJ1-6	TRBV21-1	NA	TGTGCCAGCAGCAAATGGGGCAGGCGGGGAGAGGACAATTCACCCCTCCACTTT	CASSKWGRRGEDNSPLHF
TRBD2	TRBJ2-3	TRBV5-1	NA	TGCGCCAGCAGCTCCGGACTAGCGGTGAGCACAGATACGCAGTATTTT	CASSSGLAVSTDTQYF
TRBD1	TRBJ2-7	TRBV7-2	NA	TGTGCCAGCAGCTTTTCCAGGACAGGATTTTTTGAGCAGTACTTC	CASSFSRTGFFEQYF
NA	TRBJ2-7	TRBV6-5	few	TGTGCCAGCAGTCGAACAGGGAGCTACGAGCAGTACTTC	CASSRTGSYEQYF
TRBD1	TRBJ2-7	TRBV6-5	once	TGTGCCAGCAGTTACGTCCCCGGGACAGGGGGAGAGCAGTACTTC	CASSYVPGTGGEQYF
NA	TRBJ1-6	TRBV27	NA	TGTGCCAGCAGTTTGACAGAAGCGGGGAATTCACCCCTCCACTTT	CASSLTEAGNSPLHF
NA	TRBJ2-5	TRBV7-8	NA	TGTGCCAGCACCCTCATGCGTTACCAAGAGACCCAGTACTTC	CASTLMRYQETQYF
NA	TRBJ2-7	TRBV9	NA	TGTGCCAGCAGCGTAGGGGCAGGAAGCTACGAGCAGTACTTC	CASSVGAGSYEQYF
TRBD1	TRBJ1-2	TRBV7-2	few	TGTGCCAGCAGGATAGGACAGGGGGTCGTTGGCTATGGCTACACCTTC	CASRIGQGVVGYGYTF
NA	TRBJ1-2	TRBV10-1	NA	TGCGCCAGCAGTGGGAACAGGGACATGAACTATGGCTACACCTTC	CASSGNRDMNYGYTF
TRBD2	TRBJ2-1	TRBV7-2	NA	TGTGCCAGCAGCTCTAGCGGGAGAAGGAGGTATGAGCAGTTCTTC	CASSSSGRRRYEQFF
NA	TRBJ2-2	TRBV15	NA	TGTGCCACCAGCAGAGATAGAGACACCGGGGAGCTGTTTTTT	CATSRDRDTGELFF
TRBD2	TRBJ2-3	TRBV2	once	TGTGCCAGCAGTCCCTCGACTAGCGGGAAGTATTTT	CASSPSTSGKYF